This TCR beta chain is from a study of cytomegalovirus exposure and HLA in healthy donors. The V gene end was trimmed by 0 bases and the J gene end by 14 bases; junction bases not matched to a gene: 11. Germline CDR1 and CDR2: SGHRS and YFSETQ. The CDR3 is made up of 14 amino acids. Overall study findings and caveats: A later analysis linked a missense variant in DCLRE1C to the trimming of TCR beta V and J genes. The sole available immune exposure information was CMV serostatus.

To note about this clone: Its specificity is unknown.

PCR used 60 Vbeta primers and 13 Jbeta primers. Profiling relied on immunoSEQ multiplex PCR, and the TCRdb table lists in-frame clones only, not all of them. The sample features tens of thousands of clones, with over 2% in its top ten. The source is a woman aged 18-29 years in good health and CMV-seronegative. What was sequenced was PBMCs. The chain recombines TRBV5-1 with TRBJ1-2, with 9 bases matching TRBD1. The CDR3 is CASSLGTGAVWGTF. The CDR3 region has the DNA TGCGCCAGCAGCTTGGGGACAGGGGCCGTATGGGGAACCTTC.